This T cell receptor beta chain was recorded in a study of T cells in Graves' hyperthyroidism and ophthalmopathy. Study results and caveats: Most thyroid clonotypes expanded above 0.001 appeared in blood too. Ophthalmopathy was identified by the model a median approximately six months ahead of onset.

V was clipped by 5 bases and J by 8 bases, with 18 bases between them. This CDR3 region has 14 residues. In germline, CDR1 is SGHVS, CDR2 FQNEAQ. Patients aged 18 to 65 had newly diagnosed hyperthyroidism lasting under 2 months. Diagnostic assessment was based on clinical symptoms, serum thyroxine and TRAb, thyroid ultrasound and orbital computed tomography. There are a few counts of this clonotype. What it binds is not known. RNA transcripts gave rise to amplified TCR beta CDR3 regions. RT-PCR in the first round (using the HTBI primer set) targeted the TCR CDR3. TCRdb redid the calling of the multiplex PCR reads with MiXCR, one entry per CDR3 protein. The sample records about 760,000 distinct CDR3 sequences, around 40% being singletons.

The sequence derives from a middle-aged woman with Graves' hyperthyroidism. The material sequenced was blood. V usage is TRBV7-8 and J usage is TRBJ1-2; D not resolved. For the CDR3, the DNA is TGTGCCAGCAGCAAAAGGCCTTTTTCAAGGGGCTACACCTTC. Protein: CASSKRPFSRGYTF.